The 27 T cell receptor beta chains below come from one sample, sequenced in a study of memory CD4+ T cells and cytomegalovirus serostatus. Single viable CD3+CD4+CD8-CD45RO+ cells were sorted as the memory CD4+ T cells. The table came from immunoSEQ multiplex PCR; TCRdb's copy has only in-frame clones and leaves some out. The table includes about 61,000 clones, 82% detected once. Sequences were obtained from memory CD4+ T cells from blood. The receptors here all came from an adult in good health and CMV-seronegative.

This chain links TRBV5-5 with TRBJ2-6; 7 bases match TRBD1. The CDR3 spans 17 residues. The germline V gene encodes CDR1 SGHKS and CDR2 YYEKEE (reference sequence). Trimming removed 2 bases from V and 0 bases from J; junction bases left unmatched: 5. The CDR3 is CASSFGRTGSGANVLTF. In DNA form, the CDR3 reads TGTGCCAGCAGCTTCGGCAGGACAGGCTCTGGGGCCAACGTCCTGACTTTC.

The chain employs TRBV5-1 and TRBJ2-6; 8 nucleotides line up with TRBD2. Germline CDR1 is SGHRS and CDR2 is YFSETQ. The ends lost 4 bases at V and 1 base at J; junction bases unmatched: 10. The length of the CDR3 is 18 residues. The CDR3 is CASSLGLDIRSGANVLTF. The DNA of the CDR3 is TGCGCCAGCAGCCTGGGACTAGACATTCGTTCTGGGGCCAACGTCCTGACTTTC.

The chain links TRBV13 to TRBJ1-1, with TRBD1 matching 7 bases. There are 13 residues in the CDR3. CDR1 is PRHDT, CDR2 FYEKMQ, per germline (reference sequence). V was clipped by 5 bases and J by 7 bases; unmatched bases: 7. The CDR3 nucleotides read TGTGCCAGCAGCCCACCCCGACAGGGTGAAGCTTTCTTT. Protein: CASSPPRQGEAFF.

This chain links TRBV7-3 with TRBJ2-3; 8 bases line up with TRBD1. Germline values: CDR1 SGHTA, CDR2 FQGTGA. V lost 5 bases, J lost 4 bases, and 8 bases stayed unmatched. The CDR3 totals 15 residues. The CDR3 DNA reads TGTGCCAGCAGCCTAGGATACAGGGGGGCAGATACGCAGTATTTT. This translates into CASSLGYRGADTQYF.

The chain links TRBV7-8 to TRBJ2-7; the D is unclear. Germline V gene data show CDR1 as SGHVS and CDR2 as FQNEAQ. CDR3 length: 13 amino acids. Deletions cut 3 bases from V and 6 bases from J, with 12 bases between. The CDR3, as DNA: TGTGCCAGCAGCTTTGAAAGGGTTGGCGAGCAGTACTTC. It encodes CASSFERVGEQYF.

This chain links TRBV10-2 with TRBJ2-1, with 9 bases fitting TRBD2. Looked up from germline, CDR1 is WSHSY and CDR2 is SAAADI. The CDR3 totals 16 residues. With 7 bases clipped from V and 4 bases from J, the junction kept 11 bases outside the gene matches. Here the CDR3 DNA reads TGCGCCAGCACCCAACCGGGCACTAGCGGGTACAATGAGCAGTTCTTC. Residues: CASTQPGTSGYNEQFF.

For this clone: The same CDR3 also results from other DNA sequences found in this sample. The chain carries TRBV29-1 and TRBJ1-1, with D perhaps matching TRBD1 (5 bases). The CDR3 covers 12 residues. The germline gives CDR1 SQVTM, CDR2 ANQGSEA. V was shortened by 6 bases and J by 1 base, with 9 bases between the two germline ends. The CDR3 protein is CSVGRGNTEAFF. DNA of the CDR3: TGCAGCGTGGGAAGGGGGAACACTGAAGCTTTCTTT.

This sequence joins TRBV7-8 and TRBJ2-1; no clear D gene. From germline, CDR1 is SGHVS and CDR2 FQNEAQ. The CDR3 has 16 residues. The V and J ends lost 2 bases and 7 bases respectively, with 18 bases between them. The CDR3 DNA reads as TGTGCCAGCAGCTTACCTCGGGTCCCTTTCATGAATGAGCAGTTCTTC. It translates to CASSLPRVPFMNEQFF.

The V gene is TRBV4-1, the J gene TRBJ1-6; a possible D gene is TRBD1 (6 bases). Trimming left V 5 bases short and J 7 bases short, with 18 bases between. The CDR3 has 16 amino acids. Looked up from germline, CDR1 is MGHRA and CDR2 is YSYEKL. CDR3 DNA sequence: TGCGCCAGCAGCTCTCAGGGGTACGGACAGAATTCACCCCTCCACTTT. Translating it yields CASSSQGYGQNSPLHF.

The rearrangement links TRBV30 to TRBJ2-3; 10 positions agree with TRBD2. From germline, CDR1 is GTSNPN and CDR2 SVGIG (reference sequence). The CDR3 length is 18 residues. The ends lost 2 bases at V and 0 bases at J; junction bases unmatched: 11. CDR3 region: CAWSRTSGRVTSTDTQYF. The DNA of the CDR3 is TGTGCCTGGAGTAGGACGAGCGGGAGGGTTACTAGCACAGATACGCAGTATTTT.

The chain carries TRBV5-1 and TRBJ1-4, with a tentative D call TRBD1 (6 bases). From germline, CDR1 is SGHRS and CDR2 YFSETQ. This CDR3 comprises 15 residues. The V and J ends lost 3 bases and 0 bases respectively, with 9 bases between them. DNA for the CDR3: TGCGCCAGCAGCTCCCGGACAGCAACTAATGAAAAACTGTTTTTT. It encodes CASSSRTATNEKLFF.

V is TRBV5-1 and J is TRBJ2-2; 8 bases fit TRBD1. There are 14 residues in the CDR3. The trim removed 2 bases at V and 4 bases at J, leaving 1 base unmatched. The germline CDR1 and CDR2 sequences are SGHRS and YFSETQ. CDR3 nucleotide sequence: TGCGCCAGCAGCTTAACAGGGGGCACCGGGGAGCTGTTTTTT. As protein: CASSLTGGTGELFF. The entire variable domain, with the rest obtained from reference TRBV5-1 and TRBJ2-2, is as follows: KAGVTQTPRYLIKTRGQQVTLSCSPISGHRSVSWYQQTPGQGLQFLFEYFSETQRNKGNFPGRFSGRQFSNSRSEMNVSTLELGDSALYLCASSLTGGTGELFFGEGSRLTVL.

J is TRBJ2-6 and V is TRBV14; D gene uncertain. CDR1 is SGHDN and CDR2 is FVKESK in the germline V gene. The CDR3 is 13 residues long. V dropped 4 bases and J dropped 1 base, with 2 bases sitting between them. This chain's CDR3 is CASSPSGANVLTF. The DNA for the CDR3 is TGTGCCAGCAGCCCTTCTGGGGCCAACGTCCTGACTTTC.

The CDR3 spells CASSFSLSLGVRGSEAFF. In nucleotides, the CDR3 is TGTGCCAGCAGTTTTTCCCTTTCGTTAGGGGTAAGGGGATCTGAAGCTTTCTTT. The rearrangement uses TRBV27 and TRBJ1-1, with D possibly matching TRBD1 (5 bases). Trimming pared 3 bases from V and 6 bases from J, leaving 26 bases between. The CDR3 extends over 18 amino acids. Germline CDR1 is MNHEY and CDR2 is SMNVEV (reference sequence).

The chain carries TRBV5-1 and TRBJ1-2; D gene uncertain. The CDR3 is 16 amino acids. V shed 1 base and J shed 0 bases, with 13 bases lying between them. From germline, CDR1 is SGHRS and CDR2 YFSETQ. The chain's CDR3 is CASSLLGGNSNYGYTF. The CDR3 DNA is TGCGCCAGCAGCTTGTTAGGCGGCAATTCTAACTATGGCTACACCTTC.

The chain links TRBV27 to TRBJ2-1, with 9 bases identical to TRBD1. There are 14 residues in the CDR3. With 8 bases clipped from V and 9 bases from J, the junction kept 11 bases outside the gene matches. From germline, CDR1 is MNHEY and CDR2 SMNVEV (reference sequence). CDR3 region: CASRYKRGQGEQFF. CDR3 coding DNA: TGTGCCAGCCGCTACAAGAGGGGACAGGGTGAGCAGTTCTTC.

The CDR3 region has the DNA TGTGCCAGCAGTTTATTGGGGACAGGGGTTAACACCGGGGAGCTGTTTTTT. Translation gives CASSLLGTGVNTGELFF. V gene TRBV27 combines with J gene TRBJ2-2, with 10 positions matching TRBD1. This CDR3 has 17 residues. Germline CDR1 is MNHEY and CDR2 is SMNVEV (reference sequence). The V gene end was trimmed by 1 base and the J gene end by 2 bases; junction bases not matched to a gene: 4.

This chain joins TRBV29-1 and TRBJ2-3; 9 nucleotides match TRBD2. This CDR3 is 14 amino acids long. Germline V CDR1 and CDR2: SQVTM, ANQGSEA. J gave up 3 bases and V 5 bases, and 6 bases lay outside the gene matches. The CDR3 sequence is CSVLGSGSTDTQYF. Written as DNA, the CDR3 is TGCAGCGTTCTAGGTAGCGGGAGTACAGATACGCAGTATTTT.

J is TRBJ2-1 and V is TRBV19, with TRBD2 identical over 14 bases. With 8 bases clipped from V and 1 base from J, the junction kept 1 base outside the gene matches. Germline V gives CDR1 LNHDA, CDR2 SQIVND (reference sequence). There are 15 residues in the CDR3. For the CDR3, the DNA is TGTGCCAGTCGACTAGCGGGGGGGTCCTACAATGAGCAGTTCTTC. Its translation is CASRLAGGSYNEQFF.

The chain couples TRBV5-1 to TRBJ2-2; the match to TRBD1 covers 8 bases. Germline V gene lookup returns CDR1 SGHRS and CDR2 YFSETQ. The J segment lost 7 bases and the V segment lost 0 bases, leaving 8 bases of the junction unmatched. The CDR3 has 16 residues. CDR3 sequence: CASSLAQGAGSGELFF. In nucleotides, the CDR3 is TGCGCCAGCAGCTTGGCCCAGGGGGCCGGGAGCGGGGAGCTGTTTTTT.

The genes are TRBV5-1 and TRBJ2-3; D tentatively reads TRBD1 or TRBD2 (6 bases each). V gave up 0 bases and J gave up 1 base, with 12 bases separating them. This CDR3 comprises 16 residues. Germline V gene sequence: CDR1 SGHRS, CDR2 YFSETQ. The CDR3 DNA sequence: TGCGCCAGCAGCTTGGTTTTGAGGGGGGGCACAGATACGCAGTATTTT. Translating it yields CASSLVLRGGTDTQYF.

CDR3 amino acids: CASSYGGRQGARAFF. CDR3 bases: TGTGCCAGCAGTTACGGGGGTCGGCAGGGGGCGCGGGCTTTCTTT. V usage is TRBV6-5 and J usage is TRBJ1-1; 8 bases fit TRBD1. The germline gives CDR1 MNHEY, CDR2 SVGAGI. The ends lost 2 bases at V and 11 bases at J; junction bases unmatched: 13. The CDR3 loop spans 15 amino acids.

The rearrangement uses TRBV9 and TRBJ2-1; 8 nucleotides match TRBD2. The germline CDR1 and CDR2 sequences are SGDLS and YYNGEE. This CDR3 is built from 14 residues. V dropped 3 bases and J dropped 5; count of bases not matched to a gene: 4. This CDR3 is CASSATSGNNEQFF. The CDR3 bases are TGTGCCAGCAGCGCTACTAGCGGCAACAATGAGCAGTTCTTC.

The chain uses TRBV5-1 and TRBJ2-5; D possibly matches TRBD1 or TRBD2 (5 bases each). Trimming cost V 3 bases and J 1 base, with 10 bases left between them. The CDR3 extends over 14 amino acids. CDR1 and CDR2 from the germline V gene are SGHRS and YFSETQ. CDR3 sequence reads: CASSSGRSQETQYF. CDR3 bases: TGCGCCAGCAGCTCGGGACGGTCCCAAGAGACCCAGTACTTC.

The rearrangement uses TRBV7-2 and TRBJ2-7; D is undetermined. This CDR3 spans 13 amino acids. Germline loops: CDR1 SGHTA, CDR2 FQGNSA. V shed 1 base and J shed 2 bases, with 6 bases lying between them. CDR3 DNA: TGTGCCAGCAGCTTAGTCAGCGCCTACGAGCAGTACTTC. It specifies CASSLVSAYEQYF.

The chain combines TRBV28 with TRBJ1-5, with D possibly matching TRBD1 (5 bases). Germline V gives CDR1 MDHEN, CDR2 SYDVKM. V dropped 3 bases and J dropped 2 bases, with 11 bases sitting between them. The CDR3 has 15 residues. The CDR3 coding sequence is TGTGCCAGCAGTTTTTCCGGGGGAGGCAATCAGCCCCAGCATTTT. Translated: CASSFSGGGNQPQHF.

This chain links TRBV5-1 with TRBJ2-2; 8 positions match TRBD1. Germline CDR1 SGHRS, CDR2 YFSETQ. Trimming took 3 bases from V and 5 from J; bases not matched to a gene: 9. There are 16 residues in the CDR3. CDR3 residues: CASSSMGQVTTGELFF. CDR3 in DNA: TGCGCCAGCAGCTCAATGGGACAGGTTACGACCGGGGAGCTGTTTTTT. Complete variable domain (other parts from reference TRBV5-1 and TRBJ2-2): KAGVTQTPRYLIKTRGQQVTLSCSPISGHRSVSWYQQTPGQGLQFLFEYFSETQRNKGNFPGRFSGRQFSNSRSEMNVSTLELGDSALYLCASSSMGQVTTGELFFGEGSRLTVL.